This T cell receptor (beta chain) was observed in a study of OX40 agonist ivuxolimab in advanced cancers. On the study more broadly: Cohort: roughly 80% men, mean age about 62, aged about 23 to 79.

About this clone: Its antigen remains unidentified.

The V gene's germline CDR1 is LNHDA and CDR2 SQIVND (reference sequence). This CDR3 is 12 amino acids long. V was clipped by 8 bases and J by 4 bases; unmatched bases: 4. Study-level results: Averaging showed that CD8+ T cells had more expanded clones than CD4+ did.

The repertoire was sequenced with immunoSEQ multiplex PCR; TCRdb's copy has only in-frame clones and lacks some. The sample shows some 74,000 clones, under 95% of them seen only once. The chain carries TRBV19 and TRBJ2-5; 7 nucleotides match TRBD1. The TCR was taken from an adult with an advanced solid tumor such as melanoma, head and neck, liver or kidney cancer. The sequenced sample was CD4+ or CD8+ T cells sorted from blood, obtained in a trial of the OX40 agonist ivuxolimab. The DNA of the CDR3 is TGTGCCAGTTCCCGACAGGGAGAGACCCAGTACTTC. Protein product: CASSRQGETQYF.